The T cell receptor beta chain under discussion was sequenced for a study of T cell repertoires in cytomegalovirus infection. Study in general: Recently identified HLA-C-restricted CMV epitopes were used, and well-studied HLA-B-restricted CMV epitopes were used as well. Both a matching HLA type and CMV infection were indicated by public TCR beta signatures. Findings of the study overall: Clonotypes of TCR beta that were HLA-C-restricted and CMV-specific dominated the ex vivo response. CMV carriers with the relevant HLA were identified by cumulative public TCR beta family frequency.

Germline V gives CDR1 SNHLY, CDR2 FYNNEI. CDR3 length equals 14 residues. Trimming cost V 7 bases and J 5 bases, with 17 bases left between them. This clonotype was seen more than once but under ten times. Its specificity is not known. TCRdb redid the calling of the reads with MiXCR, one entry per CDR3 protein. The sample shows 550,000 to 850,000 distinct CDR3 sequences, 33% of them seen only once. The source material was cultured PBMCs, sampled from culture after CMV antigen stimulation. The receptor was derived from a human donor in good health (CMV status not recorded). Some clones in this sample may be carry-over from other donors' samples. The genes are TRBV2 and TRBJ1-2; D unclear. For the CDR3, the DNA is TGTGCCAGCATTGGAGTGGCGGCTTCATATGGCTACACCTTC. Protein sequence: CASIGVAASYGYTF.